This TCR beta chain was obtained from a study of shared clonotypes between healthy human individuals. Whole-study findings and limits: Compared with clonotypes that all four donors shared, non-shared clonotypes had lower generation probabilities.

TCRdb's table, derived via immunoSEQ multiplex PCR, lists solely in-frame clones and lacks some. Of roughly 2,300,000 clones in the sample, around 92% are singletons; the top ten hold 0.37%. The donor population consisted of healthy HIV-negative adults with no recent acute infections or vaccinations. This clone occurred once. Its target is not known. This CDR3 spans 15 amino acids. The germline V and J ends were trimmed by 6 bases and 6 bases, with 21 bases remaining between them. Germline values: CDR1 SGDLS, CDR2 YYNGEE. The receptor comes from a young man in good health. Some clones in this sample may be carry-over from other donors' samples. Sequencing was performed on naive CD4+ T cells from PBMCs. Described subset: CD45RA+ positively selected. The chain links TRBV9 to TRBJ2-5; TRBD1 might be the D (5 bases). As DNA, the CDR3 is TGTGCCAGCACCCCCAGCGTAGGGGTCCCAAAGACCCAGTACTTC. Translation: CASTPSVGVPKTQYF.